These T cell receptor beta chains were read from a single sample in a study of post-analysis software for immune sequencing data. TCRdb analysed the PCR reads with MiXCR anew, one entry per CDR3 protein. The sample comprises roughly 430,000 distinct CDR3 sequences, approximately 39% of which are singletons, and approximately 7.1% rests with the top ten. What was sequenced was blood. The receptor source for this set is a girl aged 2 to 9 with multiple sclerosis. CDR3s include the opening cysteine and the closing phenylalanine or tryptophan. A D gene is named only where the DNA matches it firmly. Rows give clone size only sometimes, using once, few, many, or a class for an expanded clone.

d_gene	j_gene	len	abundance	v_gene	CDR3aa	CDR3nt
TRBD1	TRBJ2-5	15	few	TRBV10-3	CATHRENTGEETQYF	TGTGCCACCCATCGGGAAAATACAGGGGAAGAGACCCAGTACTTC
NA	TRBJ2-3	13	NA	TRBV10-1	CASSVAQTDTQYF	TGCGCCAGCAGTGTAGCACAAACAGATACGCAGTATTTT
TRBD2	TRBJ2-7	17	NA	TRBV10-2	CASSPGLAGEGPYEQYF	TGCGCCAGCAGTCCGGGACTAGCGGGAGAGGGCCCTTACGAGCAGTACTTC
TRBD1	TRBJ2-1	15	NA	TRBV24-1	CATSEVRQGYNEQFF	TGTGCCACCAGTGAGGTGCGACAGGGGTACAATGAGCAGTTCTTC
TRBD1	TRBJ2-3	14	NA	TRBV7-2	CATIKGQGADTQYF	TGTGCCACCATCAAGGGACAGGGGGCAGATACGCAGTATTTT
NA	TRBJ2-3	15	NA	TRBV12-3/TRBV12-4	CASRGSLWGTDTQYF	TGTGCCAGCAGGGGCAGCCTATGGGGCACAGATACGCAGTATTTT
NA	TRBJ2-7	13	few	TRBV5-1	CASSTPQGSEQYF	TGCGCCAGCAGCACCCCACAGGGATCCGAGCAGTACTTC
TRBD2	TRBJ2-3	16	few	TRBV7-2	CASSPWTSAGLDTQYF	TGTGCCAGCAGCCCGTGGACTAGCGCCGGTTTAGATACGCAGTATTTT
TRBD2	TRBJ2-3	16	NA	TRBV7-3	CASSLTRTSGGDTQYF	TGTGCCAGCAGCTTAACGAGGACTAGCGGGGGAGATACGCAGTATTTT
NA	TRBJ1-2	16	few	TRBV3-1	CASSQDGPPSPYGYTF	TGTGCCAGCAGCCAAGATGGACCCCCATCGCCGTATGGCTACACCTTC
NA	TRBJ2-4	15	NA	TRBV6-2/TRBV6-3	CASRTQALAKNIQYF	TGTGCCAGCAGGACTCAGGCCCTAGCCAAAAACATTCAGTACTTC
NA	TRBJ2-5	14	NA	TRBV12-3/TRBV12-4	CASSFTWGKETQYF	TGTGCCAGCAGTTTTACCTGGGGGAAAGAGACCCAGTACTTC
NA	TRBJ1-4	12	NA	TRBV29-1	CSVESSNEKLFF	TGCAGCGTTGAAAGTTCTAATGAAAAACTGTTTTTT
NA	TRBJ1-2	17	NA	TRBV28	CASSSPSSPGHGYGYTF	TGTGCCAGCAGCTCGCCATCGTCGCCGGGACACGGCTATGGCTACACCTTC
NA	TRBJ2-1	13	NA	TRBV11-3	CASSLGRITEQFF	TGTGCCAGCAGCTTAGGCAGGATCACGGAGCAGTTCTTC
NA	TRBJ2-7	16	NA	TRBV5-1	CASSGTGSGNSYEQYF	TGCGCCAGCAGCGGCACTGGGTCCGGTAACTCCTACGAGCAGTACTTC
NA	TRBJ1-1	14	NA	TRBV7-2	CASSLWGGSTEAFF	TGTGCCAGCAGCTTATGGGGCGGGAGTACTGAAGCTTTCTTT
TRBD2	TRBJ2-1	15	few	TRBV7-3	CASNERGGIYNEQFF	TGTGCCAGCAACGAGCGGGGGGGGATCTACAATGAGCAGTTCTTC
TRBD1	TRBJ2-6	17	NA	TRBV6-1	CASSPQDRVSGANVLTF	TGTGCCAGCAGTCCTCAGGACAGGGTCTCTGGGGCCAACGTCCTGACTTTC
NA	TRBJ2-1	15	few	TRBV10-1	CASSESPQMYNEQFF	TGCGCCAGCAGTGAGTCACCTCAGATGTACAATGAGCAGTTCTTC
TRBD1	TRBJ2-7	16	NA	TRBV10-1	CASSGAPGQGSYEQYF	TGCGCCAGCAGTGGAGCACCGGGACAGGGCTCCTACGAGCAGTACTTC
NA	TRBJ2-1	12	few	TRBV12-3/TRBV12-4	CASSFGWNEQFF	TGTGCCAGCAGTTTTGGTTGGAATGAGCAGTTCTTC
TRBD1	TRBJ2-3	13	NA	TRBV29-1	CSVVETGTDTQYF	TGCAGCGTTGTCGAGACAGGGACAGATACGCAGTATTTT
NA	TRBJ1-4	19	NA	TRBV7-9	CASSLSPPFQEETNEKLFF	TGTGCCAGCAGCTTATCCCCACCATTCCAAGAGGAAACTAATGAAAAACTGTTTTTT
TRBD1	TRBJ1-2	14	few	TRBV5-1	CASSHRTGGYGYTF	TGCGCCAGCAGCCACCGGACAGGGGGCTATGGCTACACCTTC
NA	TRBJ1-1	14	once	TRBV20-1	CSAPRGPENTEAFF	TGCAGTGCTCCCAGGGGACCCGAGAACACTGAAGCTTTCTTT
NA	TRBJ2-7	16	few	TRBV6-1	CASSESWHYYLYEQYF	TGTGCCAGCAGTGAATCGTGGCACTACTATCTCTACGAGCAGTACTTC